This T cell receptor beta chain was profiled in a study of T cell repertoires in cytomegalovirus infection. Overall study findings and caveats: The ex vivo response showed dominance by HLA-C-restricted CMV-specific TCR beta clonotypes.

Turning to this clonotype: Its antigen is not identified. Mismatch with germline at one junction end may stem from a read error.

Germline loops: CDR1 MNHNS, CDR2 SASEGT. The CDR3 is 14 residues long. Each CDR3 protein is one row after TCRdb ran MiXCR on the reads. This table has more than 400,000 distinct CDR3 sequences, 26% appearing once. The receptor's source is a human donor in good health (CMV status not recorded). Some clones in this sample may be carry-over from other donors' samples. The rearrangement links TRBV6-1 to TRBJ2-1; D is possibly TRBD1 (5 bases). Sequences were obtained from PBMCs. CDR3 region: CASREGVPYNEQFF. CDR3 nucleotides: TGTGCCAGCAGAGAAGGGGTGCCCTACAATGAGCAGTTCTTC.